A single sample is the source of the 29 T cell receptor beta chains below, sequenced in a study of graft-versus-host responses after intestinal transplantation. Here immunoSEQ multiplex PCR was the method, and the copy in TCRdb shows in-frame clones only, minus some. Among tens of thousands of clones listed, roughly 89% were seen once. The antigens for these receptors are not known. The specimen was unstimulated CD4+ T cells sorted from spleen or lymph node cells, collected before intestinal transplant. All receptors derive from a human donor who received an intestinal transplant.

The chain couples TRBV9 to TRBJ2-3; TRBD2 might be the D (6 bases). CDR1 SGDLS and CDR2 YYNGEE come from the germline V gene. V was shortened by 3 bases and J by 1 base, with 12 bases between the two germline ends. This CDR3 is built from 15 residues. The CDR3 bases are TGTGCCAGCAGCGGGAGGGGTCTAGGCACAGATACGCAGTATTTT. This gives the protein CASSGRGLGTDTQYF.

This chain joins TRBV5-4 and TRBJ2-7, with a tentative D call TRBD1 (6 bases). The V gene's germline CDR1 is SGHNT and CDR2 YYREEE (reference sequence). This CDR3 comprises 15 residues. V lost 2 bases and J 2 bases, leaving 14 bases between the germline ends. The DNA of the CDR3 is TGTGCCAGCAGCTTTGGGCTGGGGGCCCCCTACGAGCAGTACTTC. It yields the protein CASSFGLGAPYEQYF.

The rearrangement uses TRBV19 and TRBJ1-5; D might be TRBD1 (6 bases). This CDR3 comprises 16 residues. The V gene lost 3 bases and the J gene lost 0 bases, with 12 bases spanning the gap. Germline values: CDR1 LNHDA, CDR2 SQIVND (reference sequence). The CDR3 is CASSIRTEHSNQPQHF. DNA of the CDR3: TGTGCCAGTAGTATCCGGACAGAGCATAGCAATCAGCCCCAGCATTTT.

The V and J genes are TRBV7-9 and TRBJ1-1, with a weak D call TRBD1 (6 bases). This CDR3 spans 15 amino acids. Germline V lookup: CDR1 SEHNR, CDR2 FQNEAQ (reference sequence). Deletions cut 5 bases from V and 0 bases from J, with 13 bases between. The CDR3 loop is CASSPRTELNTEAFF. The CDR3 DNA is TGTGCCAGCAGCCCCCGGACAGAATTGAACACTGAAGCTTTCTTT.

V and J are TRBV27 and TRBJ1-5, with D perhaps matching TRBD1 (5 bases). CDR3 length: 14 amino acids. V was pared by 1 base and J by 2 bases, with 6 bases between. Germline V lookup: CDR1 MNHEY, CDR2 SMNVEV (reference sequence). CDR3 in amino acids: CASSLLGGNQPQHF. CDR3 DNA: TGTGCCAGCAGTTTATTAGGGGGCAATCAGCCCCAGCATTTT.

This chain connects TRBV7-6 to TRBJ1-4; 7 bases are shared with TRBD1. J gave up 3 bases and V 4 bases, and 5 bases lay outside the gene matches. Germline V CDR1 and CDR2: SGHVS, FNYEAQ. The CDR3 has 15 amino acids. The chain's CDR3 is CASSSNRGANEKLFF. The CDR3 nucleotides read TGTGCCAGCAGCTCAAACAGGGGAGCTAATGAAAAACTGTTTTTT. The variable domain in full, completed from reference TRBV7-6 and TRBJ1-4, reads GAGVSQSPRYKVTKRGQDVALRCDPISGHVSLYWYRQALGQGPEFLTYFNYEAQQDKSGLPNDRFSAERPEGSISTLTIQRTEQRDSAMYRCASSSNRGANEKLFFGSGTQLSVL.

The V call is TRBV7-2, the J call TRBJ1-5, with 8 bases identical to TRBD1. This CDR3 spans 15 amino acids. In germline, CDR1 is SGHTA, CDR2 FQGNSA. Trimming cost V 4 bases and J 6 bases; bases outside gene matches: 8. CDR3 bases: TGTGCCAGCAGCTCCAGACAGGGGTTCCGTCAGCCCCAGCATTTT. This gives the protein CASSSRQGFRQPQHF. The full variable domain, rest sourced from reference TRBV7-2 and TRBJ1-5, is GAGVSQSPSNKVTEKGKDVELRCDPISGHTALYWYRQSLGQGLEFLIYFQGNSAPDKSGLPSDRFSAERTGGSVSTLTIQRTQQEDSAVYLCASSSRQGFRQPQHFGDGTRLSIL.

This sequence joins TRBV5-4 and TRBJ2-7; perhaps TRBD1 as D (6 bases). Germline lookup yields CDR1 SGHNT and CDR2 YYREEE (reference sequence). The CDR3 length is 15 residues. V lost 3 bases and J 0 bases, leaving 13 bases between the germline ends. The chain's CDR3 is CASSSGGQSSYEQYF. The CDR3 DNA is TGTGCCAGCAGCTCCGGCGGACAGTCCTCCTACGAGCAGTACTTC.

The V gene is TRBV27, the J gene TRBJ2-4; 8 bases map to TRBD1. CDR1 and CDR2 (germline): MNHEY, SMNVEV (reference sequence). The CDR3 sequence is 17 residues long. The trim removed 9 bases at V and 0 bases at J, leaving 13 bases unmatched. In DNA, the CDR3 is TGTGCCAGGCTGGGTAGGGACAGGATTACAGCCAAAAACATTCAGTACTTC. As protein: CARLGRDRITAKNIQYF.

This chain connects TRBV11-2 to TRBJ2-1; TRBD1 might be the D (5 bases). The CDR3 has 16 amino acids. Trimming removed 5 bases at V and 8 bases at J, with 22 bases between. Germline lookup yields CDR1 SGHAT and CDR2 FQNNGV. This CDR3 reads CASSQGAGSGFDEQFF. DNA for the CDR3: TGTGCCAGCAGCCAAGGGGCAGGGTCTGGTTTTGATGAGCAGTTCTTC.

V usage is TRBV4-3 and J usage is TRBJ2-7; TRBD1 aligns across 9 bases. Germline-derived CDR1 and CDR2 are LGHNA and YSLEER. The CDR3 covers 16 residues. Unmatched junction bases numbered 9, after V lost 4 bases and J lost 2 bases. CDR3 DNA sequence: TGCGCCAGCAGCCTTTCCCCGGGACAGGGAGCCTACGAGCAGTACTTC. Amino acid sequence: CASSLSPGQGAYEQYF.

This chain joins TRBV18 and TRBJ1-2, with TRBD1 matching over 8 bases. CDR1 is KGHSH, CDR2 LQKENI, per germline. V dropped 5 bases and J dropped 3; count of bases not matched to a gene: 2. The CDR3 has 13 residues. The DNA for the CDR3 is TGTGCCAGCTCAACGGGACAGGACTATGGCTACACCTTC. This translates into CASSTGQDYGYTF.

The rearrangement joins TRBV19 to TRBJ1-2; 7 positions match TRBD1. The V gene's germline CDR1 is LNHDA and CDR2 SQIVND (reference sequence). V was clipped by 6 bases and J by 3 bases; unmatched bases: 7. The CDR3 is 14 residues long. Here the CDR3 reads CASSPLRGYYGYTF. The CDR3 nucleotides are TGTGCCAGTAGCCCCCTCAGGGGGTACTATGGCTACACCTTC.

The V call is TRBV7-9, the J call TRBJ2-7; TRBD2 is a possible D gene (5 bases). The CDR3 length is 14 residues. V gave up 0 bases and J gave up 1 base, with 7 bases separating them. Germline CDR1 SEHNR, CDR2 FQNEAQ (reference sequence). CDR3 amino acids: CASSLAGISYEQYF. CDR3 sequence (DNA): TGTGCCAGCAGCTTAGCCGGGATTTCCTACGAGCAGTACTTC.

The chain joins TRBV4-3 to TRBJ2-7, with D possibly matching TRBD1 (6 bases). CDR1 LGHNA and CDR2 YSLEER come from the germline V gene. This CDR3 is 14 amino acids long. Trimming stripped 1 base from V and 6 bases from J, with 13 bases between. CDR3 amino acids: CASSQGLQGVEQYF. The CDR3 region has the DNA TGCGCCAGCAGCCAAGGGTTACAGGGTGTCGAGCAGTACTTC.

This chain joins TRBV5-1 and TRBJ2-3; 7 bases align to TRBD2. CDR1 and CDR2 (germline): SGHRS, YFSETQ. The J segment lost 6 bases and the V segment lost 0 bases, leaving 7 bases of the junction unmatched. The CDR3 loop spans 15 amino acids. DNA of the CDR3: TGCGCCAGCAGCTTGGAGGGAGCGGGGTCGGATACGCAGTATTTT. It is translated as CASSLEGAGSDTQYF. The full variable domain, completed using reference TRBV5-1 and TRBJ2-3, is KAGVTQTPRYLIKTRGQQVTLSCSPISGHRSVSWYQQTPGQGLQFLFEYFSETQRNKGNFPGRFSGRQFSNSRSEMNVSTLELGDSALYLCASSLEGAGSDTQYFGPGTRLTVL.

This chain connects TRBV9 to TRBJ2-7; 9 bases agree with TRBD1. CDR3 length equals 14 residues. V lost 3 bases, J lost 4 bases, and 5 bases stayed unmatched. CDR1 and CDR2 from the germline V gene are SGDLS and YYNGEE. CDR3 nucleotide sequence: TGTGCCAGCAGCGCCCGGACAGGGGCTTACGAGCAGTACTTC. Its translation is CASSARTGAYEQYF. Combining the CDR3 with reference TRBV9 and TRBJ2-7 gives the whole variable domain DSGVTQTPKHLITATGQRVTLRCSPRSGDLSVYWYQQSLDQGLQFLIQYYNGEERAKGNILERFSAQQFPDLHSELNLSSLELGDSALYFCASSARTGAYEQYFGPGTRLTVT.

The genes are TRBV5-1 and TRBJ2-4, with TRBD2 matching over 8 bases. Germline V CDR1 and CDR2: SGHRS, YFSETQ. The CDR3 runs to 15 residues. Germline trimming cut 2 bases from V and 5 bases from J; bases unmatched to any gene: 6. CDR3: CASSFRGGYENIQYF. The CDR3 DNA follows: TGCGCCAGCAGCTTCCGGGGGGGGTACGAAAACATTCAGTACTTC.

The chain is built from TRBV6-5 and TRBJ1-6; D is unresolved. The CDR3 runs to 12 residues. Germline loops: CDR1 MNHEY, CDR2 SVGAGI. V lost 4 bases, J lost 8 bases, and 6 bases lay in between. The DNA of the CDR3 is TGTGCCAGCAGTTTCCTTGATTCACCCCTCCACTTT. This sequence encodes CASSFLDSPLHF.

This chain joins TRBV4-3 and TRBJ1-2; the match to TRBD1 covers 10 bases. The CDR3 covers 15 residues. The germline V gene has CDR1 LGHNA and CDR2 YSLEER. The V gene end was trimmed by 2 bases and the J gene end by 3 bases; junction bases not matched to a gene: 3. Here the CDR3 reads CASSQRTGGDYGYTF. CDR3 nucleotides: TGCGCCAGCAGCCAAAGGACAGGGGGGGACTATGGCTACACCTTC.

This clone showed up just once. V and J are TRBV7-2 and TRBJ1-4; 7 bases agree with TRBD1. Per the germline V gene, CDR1 is SGHTA and CDR2 is FQGNSA. The CDR3 consists of 15 residues. J was trimmed by 8 bases and V by 6 bases; bases with no gene match: 12. CDR3 in amino acids: CASSLSLGTDEKLFF. The DNA for the CDR3 is TGTGCCAGCAGTCTCTCACTAGGGACAGACGAAAAACTGTTTTTT. The full variable domain, with the rest looked up from reference TRBV7-2 and TRBJ1-4, is GAGVSQSPSNKVTEKGKDVELRCDPISGHTALYWYRQSLGQGLEFLIYFQGNSAPDKSGLPSDRFSAERTGGSVSTLTIQRTQQEDSAVYLCASSLSLGTDEKLFFGSGTQLSVL.

The rearrangement uses TRBV7-9 and TRBJ2-1; D not resolved. This CDR3 spans 11 amino acids. The germline CDR1 and CDR2 sequences are SEHNR and FQNEAQ (reference sequence). V gave up 8 bases and J gave up 7 bases, with 9 bases separating them. In nucleotides, the CDR3 is TGTGCCAGCGGCCCGGGTAATGAGCAGTTCTTC. Its translation: CASGPGNEQFF. The entire variable domain, with the rest obtained from reference TRBV7-9 and TRBJ2-1, is as follows: DTGVSQNPRHKITKRGQNVTFRCDPISEHNRLYWYRQTLGQGPEFLTYFQNEAQLEKSRLLSDRFSAERPKGSFSTLEIQRTEQGDSAMYLCASGPGNEQFFGPGTRLTVL.

In this sample, this clone turned up once. The rearrangement links TRBV10-3 to TRBJ2-1, with 9 bases aligning to TRBD2. In germline, CDR1 is ENHRY, CDR2 SYGVKD. The CDR3 is made up of 15 amino acids. The V and J ends lost 4 bases and 8 bases, in that order; junction bases with no gene match: 9. This chain's CDR3 is CAISASSGAGDEQFF. Here the CDR3 DNA reads TGTGCCATCAGTGCTTCTAGCGGGGCTGGCGATGAGCAGTTCTTC.

The chain has TRBV11-3 and TRBJ2-7; 9 nucleotides match TRBD1. CDR3 length: 15 residues. The V gene's germline CDR1 is SGHNT and CDR2 YENEEA. J lost 4 bases, V lost 4 bases, and 8 bases had no gene match. CDR3 loop: CASSSRWGTGYEQYF. The CDR3, as DNA: TGTGCCAGCAGCTCCAGATGGGGGACAGGGTACGAGCAGTACTTC.

This chain joins TRBV5-1 and TRBJ2-3; 9 bases are a match to TRBD1. V lost 4 bases and J lost 1; bases outside the gene matches: 7. This CDR3 has 16 amino acids. The germline V gene has CDR1 SGHRS and CDR2 YFSETQ. CDR3 in amino acids: CASSQTGQGGTDTQYF. The CDR3 DNA is TGCGCCAGCAGCCAAACGGGACAGGGAGGCACAGATACGCAGTATTTT.

The chain employs TRBV11-2 and TRBJ2-1; D is unresolved. Germline CDR1 SGHAT, CDR2 FQNNGV. Trimming removed 4 bases at V and 3 bases at J, with 4 bases between. This CDR3 comprises 12 residues. DNA of the CDR3: TGTGCCAGCAGCTCCTACTACAATGAGCAGTTCTTC. It translates to CASSSYYNEQFF.

The chain combines TRBV6-1 with TRBJ1-5; 8 positions agree with TRBD1. Losses at the gene ends were 4 bases for V and 6 bases for J; bases not matched to a gene: 8. This CDR3 has 15 residues. Germline V CDR1 and CDR2: MNHNS, SASEGT. The DNA of the CDR3 is TGTGCCAGCAGTGGTGTGACAGGGGTTTTTCAGCCCCAGCATTTT. Translation: CASSGVTGVFQPQHF.

The chain couples TRBV5-1 to TRBJ2-3, with 7 bases matching TRBD1. CDR3 size: 15 residues. Trimming at V came to 4 bases and at J to 2 bases, leaving 7 bases not matched to a gene. The germline gives CDR1 SGHRS, CDR2 YFSETQ. CDR3 DNA sequence: TGCGCCAGCAGCCCATTCGGGACAGTCACAGATACGCAGTATTTT. Residues: CASSPFGTVTDTQYF.

The chain links TRBV9 to TRBJ1-2; 7 nucleotides agree with TRBD1. This CDR3 contains 15 residues. Unmatched junction bases numbered 11, after V lost 7 bases and J lost 2 bases. Germline lookup yields CDR1 SGDLS and CDR2 YYNGEE. This CDR3 reads CASARPGQWNYGYTF. In DNA form, the CDR3 reads TGTGCCAGCGCCAGGCCGGGACAGTGGAACTATGGCTACACCTTC.